This TCR beta chain was recorded in a study of blood T cell repertoires in COVID-19. Study-wide background: Both acute and convalescent COVID-19 samples were obtained from the United States, Italy and Spain. Sources were T cells, B-cell-depleted T cells, or PBMCs; the material itself was cDNA or gDNA.

Per the original data handling: Amplified reference gene primers provided the basis for estimating nucleated cell counts. Produced via immunoSEQ multiplex PCR; TCRdb's table is partial and in-frame only. V and J calls and clone size are given by that table; D and trimming were obtained from the DNA. The sample has 100,000 to 150,000 clones; almost 70% are singletons. V was pared by 0 bases and J by 8 bases, with 14 bases between. Germline CDR1 SGDLS, CDR2 YYNGEE. The CDR3 runs to 14 residues. This receptor was identified in a woman in her 70s with acute or convalescent COVID-19. Sequenced material: peripheral blood. The chain recombines TRBV9 with TRBJ1-2, with D possibly TRBD1 on 6 matching bases. The DNA for the CDR3 is TGTGCCAGCAGCGTAGGGGCAGGGGTAGGAGGCTACACCTTC. It yields the protein CASSVGAGVGGYTF.